A single sample gave rise to the 21 T cell receptor beta chains below, sequenced in a study of beta chain features in type 1 diabetes. Study outcomes and limitations: Shortening of TCRB CDR3s, moderate but significant, appeared in all four CD4+ subsets of Type 1 diabetes patients.

The antigens these receptors bind are not known. The isolated RNA, all of it, was reverse transcribed, so expressed TCRB transcripts were what got sequenced. Repertoires were generated with immunoSEQ multiplex PCR, while TCRdb's copy carries only in-frame clones and drops some. The repertoire holds under 400,000 clones, with roughly 12% as singletons. The source material was naive CD4+ T cells from blood. The receptors derive from a woman under 30 with type 1 diabetes.

About this clone: The same CDR3 arises from other DNA sequences in this sample as well. The chain carries TRBV7-9 and TRBJ2-5, with 8 bases fitting TRBD2. Germline lookup yields CDR1 SEHNR and CDR2 FQNEAQ (reference sequence). The CDR3 contains 13 residues. V trimming: 6 bases; J trimming: 5 bases; junction bases outside the gene matches: 5. For the CDR3, the DNA is TGTGCCAGCAGTCTAGCGGGTGGGGAGACCCAGTACTTC. It is translated as CASSLAGGETQYF.

The V call is TRBV4-3, the J call TRBJ1-2, with 8 nucleotides matching TRBD1. V was clipped by 2 bases and J by 7 bases; unmatched bases: 9. Germline V lookup: CDR1 LGHNA, CDR2 YSLEER. This CDR3 is 15 amino acids long. In nucleotides, the CDR3 is TGCGCCAGCAGCCAACCTGGACAGGGACTTTCTGGCTACACCTTC. Residues: CASSQPGQGLSGYTF.

The rearrangement links TRBV15 to TRBJ1-2; maybe TRBD1 (5 bases). Per germline, CDR1 LNHNV and CDR2 YYDKDF (reference sequence). Trimming removed 4 bases at V and 4 bases at J, with 19 bases between. CDR3 length: 16 residues. The CDR3 region has the DNA TGTGCCACCAGCAAATCCACAGGTTTGACCAGCTATGGCTACACCTTC. It specifies CATSKSTGLTSYGYTF.

The chain combines TRBV4-1 with TRBJ2-7; D is unresolved. The germline V and J ends were trimmed by 3 bases and 2 bases, with 11 bases remaining between them. The CDR3 covers 14 residues. Germline V gene sequence: CDR1 MGHRA, CDR2 YSYEKL. CDR3 nucleotide sequence: TGCGCCAGCAGCCACCACGGGTACCCCTACGAGCAGTACTTC. Translating gives CASSHHGYPYEQYF.

The rearrangement joins TRBV5-1 to TRBJ2-1; D gene uncertain. This CDR3 contains 13 residues. V dropped 3 bases and J dropped 8 bases, with 12 bases sitting between them. Germline assignment: CDR1 SGHRS and CDR2 YFSETQ. CDR3: CASSSPDSDEQFF. The CDR3 DNA sequence: TGCGCCAGCAGCTCACCAGACTCGGATGAGCAGTTCTTC.

This sequence joins TRBV19 and TRBJ1-5, with a weak D call TRBD1 (5 bases). Trimming left V 9 bases short and J 4 bases short, with 16 bases between. The germline CDR1 and CDR2 sequences are LNHDA and SQIVND (reference sequence). This CDR3 has 14 residues. The CDR3 region has the DNA TGTGCCAGCCAGAAGAGGCGGACAAATCAGCCCCAGCATTTT. It is translated as CASQKRRTNQPQHF.

This chain uses TRBV28 with TRBJ2-7; TRBD1 matches 7 bases. With V trimmed by 5 bases and J by 4 bases, 5 bases remained unmatched. The germline CDR1 and CDR2 sequences are MDHEN and SYDVKM. The CDR3 has 13 residues. CDR3 residues: CASSGDSPYEQYF. DNA for the CDR3: TGTGCCAGCAGTGGGGACAGTCCTTACGAGCAGTACTTC.

The rearrangement uses TRBV4-3 and TRBJ2-3, with D possibly TRBD1 on 6 matching bases. The germline CDR1 and CDR2 sequences are LGHNA and YSLEER. Trimming cost V 3 bases and J 5 bases, with 18 bases left between them. This CDR3 has 16 amino acids. The CDR3 sequence: CASSQENRATRDTQYF. The CDR3 bases are TGCGCCAGCAGCCAGGAAAACAGGGCTACGAGAGATACGCAGTATTTT.

The rearrangement links TRBV5-4 to TRBJ1-1; D gene uncertain. From germline, CDR1 is SGHNT and CDR2 YYREEE (reference sequence). Trimming removed 0 bases at V and 5 bases at J, with 5 bases between. The length of the CDR3 is 12 residues. The CDR3 here is CASSLDPTEAFF. The CDR3, as DNA: TGTGCCAGCAGCTTGGATCCGACTGAAGCTTTCTTT.

This clone has a handful of counts. J is TRBJ2-3 and V is TRBV7-2; TRBD1 is a possible D gene (6 bases). V was trimmed by 5 bases and J by 4 bases, leaving 16 bases between them. CDR1 is SGHTA, CDR2 FQGNSA, per germline. This CDR3 comprises 15 residues. The CDR3 protein is CASSQGQGQADTQYF. In DNA, the CDR3 is TGTGCCAGCAGCCAGGGGCAGGGCCAAGCAGATACGCAGTATTTT.

This sequence joins TRBV28 and TRBJ2-3; a possible D gene is TRBD1 (5 bases). With 10 bases removed from V and 3 bases from J, the gap between germline ends came to 17 bases. The CDR3 spans 14 residues. CDR1 is MDHEN, CDR2 SYDVKM, per germline. Written as DNA, the CDR3 is TGTGCCACCCGTGGAAGCAGGGTGACAGATACGCAGTATTTT. It yields the protein CATRGSRVTDTQYF.

The chain uses TRBV5-4 and TRBJ2-1; 8 bases line up with TRBD2. Germline lookup yields CDR1 SGHNT and CDR2 YYREEE (reference sequence). This CDR3 region has 16 residues. After removal of 4 bases from V and 5 bases from J, the junction contained 11 bases not matched to a gene. CDR3 nucleotides: TGTGCCAGCAGCCCCGTGGCCGGGAGGGGGGACAATGAGCAGTTCTTC. This translates into CASSPVAGRGDNEQFF.

This clone was observed a handful of times. CDR3 bases: TGTGCCAGCAGCGTAGAGGGGGCGCCTACCTACGAGCAGTACTTC. It specifies CASSVEGAPTYEQYF. J is TRBJ2-7 and V is TRBV9; 7 bases line up with TRBD1. The CDR3 is made up of 15 amino acids. Germline CDR1 is SGDLS and CDR2 is YYNGEE. Trimming cost V 0 bases and J 2 bases; bases outside gene matches: 5.

The CDR3 sequence: CASSRTGGETQYF. The CDR3 nucleotides are TGTGCCAGCAGCCGCACGGGGGGTGAGACCCAGTACTTC. The chain carries TRBV11-3 and TRBJ2-5; 7 positions agree with TRBD2. Losses at the gene ends were 5 bases for V and 5 bases for J; bases not matched to a gene: 5. Germline loops: CDR1 SGHNT, CDR2 YENEEA. This CDR3 spans 13 amino acids.

This clone has more than one count but fewer than ten. The rearrangement joins TRBV18 to TRBJ1-1; 7 nucleotides agree with TRBD1. The CDR3 runs 14 residues. The junction had 5 bases not matched to a gene; V was cut back by 6 bases and J by 1 base. Germline V CDR1 and CDR2: KGHSH, LQKENI. CDR3 amino acids: CASSPDRRNTEAFF. As DNA, the CDR3 is TGTGCCAGCTCCCCGGACAGGCGGAACACTGAAGCTTTCTTT.

The V and J genes are TRBV28 and TRBJ2-1, with D possibly being TRBD2 (5 bases). The CDR3 runs to 13 residues. In germline, CDR1 is MDHEN, CDR2 SYDVKM. With 8 bases removed from V and 5 bases from J, the gap between germline ends came to 13 bases. The DNA for the CDR3 is TGTGCCAGCCATGACTACTATCACAATGAGCAGTTCTTC. It codes for CASHDYYHNEQFF.

The sample holds a few counts of this clone. The rearrangement uses TRBV19 and TRBJ1-6; 9 bases align to TRBD1. Germline trimming cut 6 bases from V and 9 bases from J; bases unmatched to any gene: 12. The CDR3 sequence is 16 residues long. Germline CDR1 is LNHDA and CDR2 is SQIVND (reference sequence). The CDR3 region is CASSAEGQGRSSPLHF. The DNA of the CDR3 is TGTGCCAGTAGCGCCGAGGGACAGGGAAGGAGTTCACCCCTCCACTTT.

The chain employs TRBV6-5 and TRBJ1-2; D is uncertain. The germline V gene encodes CDR1 MNHEY and CDR2 SVGAGI. With 2 bases removed from V and 7 bases from J, the gap between germline ends came to 11 bases. The CDR3 sequence is 13 residues long. The CDR3 DNA follows: TGTGCCAGCAGTTACCCCGGCGGTCTTGGCTACACCTTC. It codes for CASSYPGGLGYTF.

The chain is built from TRBV6-5 and TRBJ1-5, with TRBD1 matching 8 bases. Germline V gene data show CDR1 as MNHEY and CDR2 as SVGAGI. This CDR3 is 15 amino acids long. V trimming: 10 bases; J trimming: 0 bases; junction bases outside the gene matches: 8. In DNA form, the CDR3 reads TGTGCCACCCGAGACAGGGGATATAGCAATCAGCCCCAGCATTTT. Protein: CATRDRGYSNQPQHF.

V usage is TRBV5-1 and J usage is TRBJ2-3; 9 bases fit TRBD2. Germline loops: CDR1 SGHRS, CDR2 YFSETQ. The junction had 6 bases not matched to a gene; V was cut back by 4 bases and J by 3 bases. There are 15 residues in the CDR3. The CDR3 region is CASSPGLARTDTQYF. CDR3 nucleotide sequence: TGCGCCAGCAGCCCTGGACTAGCGAGAACAGATACGCAGTATTTT.

This clone was seen only a few times. The chain carries TRBV6-4 and TRBJ2-5, with TRBD2 matching 11 bases. The length of the CDR3 is 15 residues. CDR1 and CDR2 (germline): MRHNA, SNTAGT. Trimming at V came to 0 bases and at J to 9 bases, leaving 6 bases not matched to a gene. CDR3 bases: TGTGCCAGCAGTGACTCATCGACTAGCGGGGTGCCCCAGTACTTC. This gives the protein CASSDSSTSGVPQYF.